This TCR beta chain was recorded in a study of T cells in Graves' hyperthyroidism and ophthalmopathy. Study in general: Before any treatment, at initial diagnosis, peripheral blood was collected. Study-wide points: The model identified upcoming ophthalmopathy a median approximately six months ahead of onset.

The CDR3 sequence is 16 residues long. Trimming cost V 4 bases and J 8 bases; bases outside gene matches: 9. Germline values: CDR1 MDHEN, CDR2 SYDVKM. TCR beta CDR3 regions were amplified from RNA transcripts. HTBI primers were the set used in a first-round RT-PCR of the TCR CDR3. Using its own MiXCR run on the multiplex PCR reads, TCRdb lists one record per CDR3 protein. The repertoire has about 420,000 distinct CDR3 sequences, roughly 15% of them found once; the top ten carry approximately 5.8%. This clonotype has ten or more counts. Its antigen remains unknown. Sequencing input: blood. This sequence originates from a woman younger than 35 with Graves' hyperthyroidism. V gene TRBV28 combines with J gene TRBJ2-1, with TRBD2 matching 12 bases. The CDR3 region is CASSSLTSGRRDEQFF. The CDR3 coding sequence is TGTGCCAGCAGTTCCTTGACTAGCGGGAGAAGGGATGAGCAGTTCTTC.